The 10 T cell receptor beta chains listed next were all sequenced from one sample in a study of human T cells and chemical hapten exposure. TCRdb fed the RACE reads into MiXCR, producing one record per CDR3 protein. There are some 180,000 distinct CDR3 sequences in the sample; around 20% occur only once, and about 7% lies in the top ten. Time point indicated: patch test 1, 2 weeks after DPC sensitization. Treatment here: therapeutic diphenylcyclopropenone sensitization with weekly scalp DPC. Specimen: whole blood, collected in connection with sensitization to the hapten diphenylcyclopropenone (DPC). All receptors come from a woman aged 45-59 years with alopecia areata. Some clones in this sample may be carry-over from other donors' samples.

The V and J genes are TRBV15 and TRBJ2-7, with TRBD2 identical over 8 bases. Germline trimming cut 0 bases from V and 1 base from J; bases unmatched to any gene: 11. Germline V lookup: CDR1 LNHNV, CDR2 YYDKDF (reference sequence). The CDR3 is 18 residues long. The CDR3 DNA reads TGTGCCACCAGCAGAGAGATCCCCGGCGAGCGGGAGTCCTACGAGCAGTACTTC. Translating it yields CATSREIPGERESYEQYF.

About this clonotype: The junction does not match germline at one end; this may be a read error. This chain connects TRBV7-7 to TRBJ2-2; the D gene is possibly TRBD2 (5 bases). The length of the CDR3 is 14 residues. Germline CDR1 SSHAT, CDR2 FNYEAQ (reference sequence). Here the CDR3 reads CASSLARTTGELFF. The CDR3 DNA reads TGTGCTAGCAGCTTAGCGAGGACGACCGGGGAGCTGTTTTTT.

Only a few counts were recorded for this clonotype. The chain combines TRBV6-2 or TRBV6-3 with TRBJ2-7; D is perhaps TRBD2 (5 bases). This CDR3 has 13 amino acids. The germline V gene has CDR1 MNHEY and CDR2 SVGEGT. Trimming left V 8 bases short and J 2 bases short, with 13 bases between. The CDR3 loop reads CASGRSGTYEQYF. CDR3 coding DNA: TGTGCCAGCGGCCGGTCGGGGACCTACGAGCAGTACTTC.

J is TRBJ2-3 and V is TRBV7-2; D unclear. The V gene's germline CDR1 is SGHTA and CDR2 FQGNSA. The CDR3 runs to 14 residues. The V end lost 5 bases, the J end lost 1 base, and 10 bases lay between the germline ends. CDR3 sequence reads: CASSRSGGTDTQYF. Here the CDR3 DNA reads TGTGCCAGCAGCCGGTCGGGCGGCACAGATACGCAGTATTTT.

The sample holds a few counts of this clonotype. The chain employs TRBV10-3 and TRBJ1-2, with 12 positions matching TRBD1. Germline lookup yields CDR1 ENHRY and CDR2 SYGVKD. V was clipped by 9 bases and J by 2 bases; unmatched bases: 1. The CDR3 consists of 13 residues. This chain's CDR3 is CAMGTGGNYGYTF. CDR3 DNA sequence: TGTGCCATGGGGACAGGGGGCAACTATGGCTACACCTTC.

The chain uses TRBV7-6 and TRBJ2-7, with a weak D call TRBD2 (5 bases). V was cut by 3 bases and J by 6 bases, with 12 bases left in between. This CDR3 contains 13 residues. Per germline, CDR1 SGHVS and CDR2 FNYEAQ. The CDR3 nucleotides read TGTGCCAGCAGCTTTGAGAGGGCAAGCGAGCAGTACTTC. Protein sequence: CASSFERASEQYF.

V gene TRBV29-1 combines with J gene TRBJ1-2; D gene uncertain. In germline, CDR1 is SQVTM, CDR2 ANQGSEA. V was shortened by 4 bases and J by 7 bases, with 16 bases between the two germline ends. The CDR3 has 13 amino acids. The CDR3 loop reads CSVAFTDFGGYTF. The CDR3 coding sequence is TGCAGCGTTGCTTTTACGGACTTTGGTGGCTACACCTTC.

This clonotype was seen a handful of times. The genes are TRBV7-9 and TRBJ2-3; D unresolved. Germline values: CDR1 SEHNR, CDR2 FQNEAQ (reference sequence). The CDR3 sequence is 14 residues long. The V end lost 6 bases, the J end lost 2 bases, and 12 bases lay between the germline ends. The CDR3 spells CASRDPRPTDTQYF. The CDR3 DNA is TGTGCCAGCAGAGACCCGAGGCCCACAGATACGCAGTATTTT.

The table lists this clonotype with a few counts. The V call is TRBV20-1, the J call TRBJ1-1, with unresolved D. V lost 6 bases to trimming and J lost 5 bases, with 19 bases between them. CDR1 is DFQATT, CDR2 SNEGSKA, per germline (reference sequence). CDR3 length: 14 amino acids. CDR3 loop: CSAFEPGKRTEAFF. For the CDR3, the DNA is TGCAGTGCCTTCGAGCCAGGAAAGAGGACTGAAGCTTTCTTT.

This rearrangement joins TRBV20-1 to TRBJ1-5; no definite D call. The V end lost 5 bases, the J end lost 3 bases, and 14 bases lay between the germline ends. In germline, CDR1 is DFQATT, CDR2 SNEGSKA (reference sequence). The CDR3 runs 14 residues. This CDR3 reads CSAGGPPVNQPQHF. The CDR3 DNA reads as TGCAGTGCTGGCGGACCCCCCGTCAATCAGCCCCAGCATTTT.